Below, 30 T cell receptor beta chains from the same sample are listed, as sequenced in a study of cytomegalovirus exposure and HLA in healthy donors. With 60 Vbeta and 13 Jbeta primers, the PCR was carried out. Sequencing used immunoSEQ multiplex PCR; TCRdb keeps in-frame clones, though not all of them. The profile shows about 160,000 clones, approximately 60% of them singletons. The sequenced sample consisted of PBMCs. The receptors stem from a woman aged 55-70 years in good health and CMV-seropositive.

The chain recombines TRBV2 with TRBJ2-5, with 7 bases aligning to TRBD2. This CDR3 is built from 13 residues. The trim removed 11 bases at V and 2 bases at J, leaving 8 bases unmatched. The germline gives CDR1 SNHLY, CDR2 FYNNEI. The CDR3 here is CASSGTRQETQYF. CDR3 bases: TGTGCCTCCAGCGGGACCCGTCAAGAGACCCAGTACTTC.

This clone was detected a few times. The genes are TRBV25-1 and TRBJ1-2; weak D call: TRBD1 (6 bases). The CDR3 length is 15 residues. Germline V gives CDR1 MGHDK, CDR2 SYGVNS. V lost 5 bases to trimming and J lost 1 base, with 14 bases between them. The CDR3 sequence is CASSSPGELNYGYTF. CDR3 DNA sequence: TGTGCCAGCAGTTCGCCAGGGGAACTTAACTATGGCTACACCTTC.

The chain has TRBV5-4 and TRBJ1-1; TRBD1 agrees at 10 bases. The CDR3 length is 17 residues. Trimming took 1 base from V and 5 from J; bases not matched to a gene: 11. From germline, CDR1 is SGHNT and CDR2 YYREEE (reference sequence). The CDR3 coding sequence is TGTGCCAGCAGCTTGTGGGACAGGGGCCCGGGGGGGACTGAAGCTTTCTTT. Protein sequence: CASSLWDRGPGGTEAFF.

This sequence joins TRBV5-6 and TRBJ2-1, with 8 bases lining up with TRBD2. Germline V lookup: CDR1 SGHDT, CDR2 YYEEEE. This CDR3 spans 16 amino acids. V was pared by 0 bases and J by 3 bases, with 5 bases of the junction left unmatched. In DNA form, the CDR3 reads TGTGCCAGCAGCTTGGTCCTAGCGGGTTTCTACAATGAGCAGTTCTTC. Encoded protein: CASSLVLAGFYNEQFF.

The chain recombines TRBV5-1 with TRBJ2-2, with D possibly TRBD1 on 5 matching bases. This CDR3 comprises 14 residues. Germline V lookup: CDR1 SGHRS, CDR2 YFSETQ. V lost 0 bases, J lost 7 bases, and 10 bases lay in between. CDR3 nucleotides: TGCGCCAGCAGCTTGGCCAGGGCAGGCGGGGAGCTGTTTTTT. Its protein product is CASSLARAGGELFF.

J is TRBJ1-3 and V is TRBV4-1, with D possibly TRBD1 on 5 matching bases. The CDR3 length is 15 residues. Per the germline V gene, CDR1 is MGHRA and CDR2 is YSYEKL. Trimming took off 4 bases at V and 4 bases at J, with 14 bases between the two ends. The CDR3 bases are TGCGCCAGCAGCCTAGACGGACAATCCGGAAACACCATATATTTT. This translates into CASSLDGQSGNTIYF.

On this clone: A junction boundary mismatches the germline segment, possibly from a read error. This chain uses TRBV7-9 with TRBJ2-2; D not certain. Germline V gene lookup returns CDR1 SEHNR and CDR2 FQNEAQ (reference sequence). This CDR3 spans 12 amino acids. The CDR3 reads CSSSVDTGELFF. The CDR3 region has the DNA TGTTCCAGCAGTGTCGACACCGGGGAGCTGTTTTTT.

The chain has TRBV2 and TRBJ2-5; 7 bases line up with TRBD1. J was trimmed by 4 bases and V by 8 bases; bases with no gene match: 4. Germline V gene sequence: CDR1 SNHLY, CDR2 FYNNEI. The CDR3 covers 12 residues. The CDR3 sequence is CASADRAETQYF. The CDR3 DNA is TGTGCCAGCGCTGACAGGGCAGAGACCCAGTACTTC.

This sequence joins TRBV28 and TRBJ1-1; no clear D. Trimming removed 5 bases at V and 1 base at J, with 17 bases between. CDR3 length: 16 amino acids. CDR1 and CDR2 (germline): MDHEN, SYDVKM. Here the CDR3 reads CASSHPPSGTNTEAFF. CDR3 sequence (DNA): TGTGCCAGCAGTCACCCCCCCTCAGGAACGAACACTGAAGCTTTCTTT. Drawing the rest from reference TRBV28 and TRBJ1-1, the complete variable domain is DVKVTQSSRYLVKRTGEKVFLECVQDMDHENMFWYRQDPGLGLRLIYFSYDVKMKEKGDIPEGYSVSREKKERFSLILESASTNQTSMYLCASSHPPSGTNTEAFFGQGTRLTVV.

The chain links TRBV28 to TRBJ2-1; TRBD2 matches at 14 bases. Germline-derived CDR1 and CDR2 are MDHEN and SYDVKM. This CDR3 contains 17 residues. The trim removed 3 bases at V and 6 bases at J, leaving 7 bases unmatched. This chain's CDR3 is CASSFSGTSGRFNEQFF. CDR3 DNA sequence: TGTGCCAGCAGTTTCTCAGGGACTAGCGGGAGATTCAATGAGCAGTTCTTC. Combining the CDR3 with reference TRBV28 and TRBJ2-1 gives the whole variable domain DVKVTQSSRYLVKRTGEKVFLECVQDMDHENMFWYRQDPGLGLRLIYFSYDVKMKEKGDIPEGYSVSREKKERFSLILESASTNQTSMYLCASSFSGTSGRFNEQFFGPGTRLTVL.

The chain uses TRBV5-1 and TRBJ1-2, with 10 bases lining up with TRBD1. J lost 3 bases, V lost 2 bases, and 10 bases had no gene match. CDR1 SGHRS and CDR2 YFSETQ come from the germline V gene. The CDR3 covers 17 residues. CDR3 in DNA: TGCGCCAGCAGCTTCGAAGTAGGGACAGGGGCTCACTATGGCTACACCTTC. Translated: CASSFEVGTGAHYGYTF.

This clone was counted a few times. CDR3 sequence reads: CASSQRLGSGSEQFF. The CDR3 DNA is TGTGCCAGCAGCCAACGTTTGGGTAGCGGCAGTGAGCAGTTCTTC. V gene TRBV4-2 combines with J gene TRBJ2-1, with D tentatively TRBD2 (6 bases). This CDR3 contains 15 residues. Germline assignment: CDR1 LGHNA and CDR2 YNFKEQ. Trimming pared 2 bases from V and 9 bases from J, leaving 17 bases between.

This chain uses TRBV11-1 with TRBJ2-7; 9 bases match TRBD2. Unmatched junction bases numbered 10, after V lost 1 base and J lost 6 bases. Germline V lookup: CDR1 SGHAT, CDR2 FQDESV (reference sequence). This CDR3 spans 16 amino acids. The CDR3 sequence: CASSLGKLGTSSEQYF. The DNA of the CDR3 is TGTGCCAGCAGCTTAGGGAAGCTAGGGACTAGCTCCGAGCAGTACTTC. Based on the CDR3 plus reference TRBV11-1 and TRBJ2-7, the full variable domain is EAEVAQSPRYKITEKSQAVAFWCDPISGHATLYWYRQILGQGPELLVQFQDESVVDDSQLPKDRFSAERLKGVDSTLKIQPAELGDSAMYLCASSLGKLGTSSEQYFGPGTRLTVT.

The J gene is TRBJ2-3, the V gene TRBV30; TRBD2 agrees at 10 bases. This CDR3 spans 14 amino acids. Germline CDR1 reads GTSNPN; CDR2 reads SVGIG (reference sequence). V was clipped by 0 bases and J by 5 bases; unmatched bases: 2. DNA of the CDR3: TGTGCCTGGAGTGTAGCGGGAGGGGAAGATACGCAGTATTTT. It is translated as CAWSVAGGEDTQYF.

V gene TRBV5-6 combines with J gene TRBJ2-7; 7 nucleotides line up with TRBD1. The CDR3 runs 14 residues. V trimming: 3 bases; J trimming: 4 bases; junction bases outside the gene matches: 7. The germline V gene encodes CDR1 SGHDT and CDR2 YYEEEE. The CDR3 region has the DNA TGTGCCAGCAGCTGGGACAGAACGACGTACGAGCAGTACTTC. It codes for CASSWDRTTYEQYF.

This clone was seen only once. The V and J genes are TRBV10-3 and TRBJ2-1, with TRBD1 identical over 10 bases. Germline trimming cut 7 bases from V and 9 bases from J; bases unmatched to any gene: 15. Germline CDR1 reads ENHRY; CDR2 reads SYGVKD. The CDR3 runs to 16 residues. Here the CDR3 DNA reads TGTGCCATCATCGTCGCCCGGGACAGGGGTAGCAGTGAGCAGTTCTTC. It translates to CAIIVARDRGSSEQFF.

This rearrangement joins TRBV19 to TRBJ1-4; TRBD1 might be the D (6 bases). Germline V gives CDR1 LNHDA, CDR2 SQIVND (reference sequence). The CDR3 loop spans 15 amino acids. The V gene lost 7 bases and the J gene lost 0 bases, with 12 bases spanning the gap. This CDR3 reads CASIPDSATNEKLFF. CDR3 nucleotide sequence: TGTGCCAGTATCCCGGACAGCGCAACTAATGAAAAACTGTTTTTT.

There are a few counts of this clone. J is TRBJ1-5 and V is TRBV10-3; the match to TRBD1 covers 7 bases. The CDR3 length is 14 residues. The V gene end was trimmed by 3 bases and the J gene end by 7 bases; junction bases not matched to a gene: 6. Germline V gene data show CDR1 as ENHRY and CDR2 as SYGVKD. The DNA of the CDR3 is TGTGCCATCAGTGACCGCAGGGGGGACCAGCCCCAGCATTTT. It yields the protein CAISDRRGDQPQHF.

There are a few counts of this clone. J is TRBJ2-7 and V is TRBV27; maybe TRBD1 (6 bases). Trimming removed 7 bases from V and 5 bases from J, with 27 bases in between. This CDR3 comprises 17 residues. Germline V gene lookup returns CDR1 MNHEY and CDR2 SMNVEV (reference sequence). CDR3 in DNA: TGTGCCAGCATTTTCAGGACAGAAAATATACCTAGTCACGAGCAGTACTTC. Its protein is CASIFRTENIPSHEQYF.

This rearrangement joins TRBV28 to TRBJ2-5; the match to TRBD2 covers 10 bases. Germline values: CDR1 MDHEN, CDR2 SYDVKM. With 5 bases clipped from V and 5 bases from J, the junction kept 17 bases outside the gene matches. The CDR3 extends over 18 amino acids. This CDR3 reads CASSPTTLAGEREETQYF. The CDR3 region has the DNA TGTGCCAGCAGTCCCACCACCCTAGCGGGAGAACGGGAGGAGACCCAGTACTTC.

This clone was detected only once. The chain has TRBV5-6 and TRBJ1-2; TRBD1 matches 9 bases. The junction had 13 bases not matched to a gene; V was cut back by 5 bases and J by 8 bases. Germline CDR1 is SGHDT and CDR2 is YYEEEE. This CDR3 is 15 amino acids long. As DNA, the CDR3 is TGTGCCAGCAGTCAACGACGCACAGGGGGCTCGGGCTACACCTTC. Translated, it gives CASSQRRTGGSGYTF.

For this clone: This sample also contains other DNA sequences that code for the same CDR3. The chain joins TRBV5-4 to TRBJ1-5; D uncertain. CDR1 and CDR2 (germline): SGHNT, YYREEE (reference sequence). Trimming removed 0 bases at V and 2 bases at J, with 6 bases between. The CDR3 has 14 residues. DNA of the CDR3: TGTGCCAGCAGCTTGGCCGGGGGCAATCAGCCCCAGCATTTT. Protein: CASSLAGGNQPQHF.

V gene TRBV27 combines with J gene TRBJ1-5; D is unresolved. The CDR3 extends over 16 amino acids. From germline, CDR1 is MNHEY and CDR2 SMNVEV (reference sequence). Trimming pared 3 bases from V and 2 bases from J, leaving 14 bases between. CDR3 DNA sequence: TGTGCCAGCAGTTTTCCCGGTGGGCGGGGCAATCAGCCCCAGCATTTT. Translation: CASSFPGGRGNQPQHF.

This chain uses TRBV4-1 with TRBJ2-5; tentative D call: TRBD1 (5 bases). Judging by the DNA end, TRBJ2-7 fits better; the J call may be wrong. Germline lookup yields CDR1 MGHRA and CDR2 YSYEKL. The CDR3 length is 14 residues. The CDR3 sequence is CASSNPRQSYEQYF. The CDR3 region has the DNA TGCGCCAGCAGCAACCCTCGACAGTCCTACGAGCAGTACTTC.

This clone was seen more than once but under ten times. V gene TRBV2 combines with J gene TRBJ1-1; no reliable D call. CDR3 length equals 13 residues. Germline V gene sequence: CDR1 SNHLY, CDR2 FYNNEI. V dropped 4 bases and J dropped 1 base, with 7 bases sitting between them. This CDR3 reads CASSVQANTEAFF. The DNA of the CDR3 is TGTGCCAGCAGTGTCCAGGCGAACACTGAAGCTTTCTTT. Filled out from reference TRBV2 and TRBJ1-1, the complete variable domain reads EPEVTQTPSHQVTQMGQEVILRCVPISNHLYFYWYRQILGQKVEFLVSFYNNEISEKSEIFDDQFSVERPDGSNFTLKIRSTKLEDSAMYFCASSVQANTEAFFGQGTRLTVV.

This rearrangement joins TRBV11-2 to TRBJ2-2, with 8 bases identical to TRBD1. After removal of 4 bases from V and 5 bases from J, the junction contained 6 bases not matched to a gene. This CDR3 region has 15 residues. Per the germline V gene, CDR1 is SGHAT and CDR2 is FQNNGV. CDR3 sequence: CASSSWDRKTGELFF. DNA of the CDR3: TGTGCCAGCAGCTCCTGGGACAGGAAAACCGGGGAGCTGTTTTTT.

This chain uses TRBV21-1 with TRBJ1-4; TRBD1 reflects the table's D call only, with no check against the DNA. TRBV21-1 is tagged as a pseudogene. The CDR3 is 16 amino acids. The DNA for the CDR3 is TGTGCCAGCAGCAAGCCACCAGGGGCCCTTAATGAAAAACTGTTTTTT. Encoded protein: CASSKPPGALNEKLFF.

The V and J genes are TRBV11-1 and TRBJ2-2; 9 nucleotides match TRBD2. The CDR3 runs to 15 residues. Germline V gene data show CDR1 as SGHAT and CDR2 as FQDESV (reference sequence). Unmatched junction bases numbered 2, after V lost 3 bases and J lost 3 bases. The CDR3 protein is CASSFRLADTGELFF. The CDR3 nucleotides are TGTGCCAGCAGCTTCAGACTAGCGGACACCGGGGAGCTGTTTTTT. Combining the CDR3 with reference TRBV11-1 and TRBJ2-2 gives the whole variable domain EAEVAQSPRYKITEKSQAVAFWCDPISGHATLYWYRQILGQGPELLVQFQDESVVDDSQLPKDRFSAERLKGVDSTLKIQPAELGDSAMYLCASSFRLADTGELFFGEGSRLTVL.

This clone occurred many times. The rearrangement links TRBV5-6 to TRBJ2-7, with D perhaps matching TRBD2 (6 bases). Germline lookup yields CDR1 SGHDT and CDR2 YYEEEE. Trimming took 0 bases from V and 6 from J, leaving 10 bases between them. This CDR3 has 13 residues. The CDR3 here is CASSLGARGEQYF. In DNA form, the CDR3 reads TGTGCCAGCAGCTTGGGGGCGCGGGGCGAGCAGTACTTC.

The chain is built from TRBV5-6 and TRBJ2-3; unclear D gene. V was pared by 2 bases and J by 4 bases, with 8 bases between. The germline V gene has CDR1 SGHDT and CDR2 YYEEEE. CDR3 size: 13 residues. CDR3 nucleotide sequence: TGTGCCAGCAGCTTCGGCGAGGCAGATACGCAGTATTTT. Translation gives CASSFGEADTQYF.